Listed here are 5 T cell receptor beta chains from one sample, sequenced in a study of blood T cell repertoires in COVID-19. TCRdb's table, derived via immunoSEQ multiplex PCR, lists solely in-frame clones and lacks some. The profile covers more than 200,000 clones, with approximately 81% appearing a single time and roughly a tenth taken by the ten largest. The sample taken for sequencing was peripheral blood. Receptors were obtained from an elderly woman with COVID-19, enrolled during active disease.

V is TRBV11-2 and J is TRBJ1-1; D might be TRBD1 (5 bases). V gave up 3 bases and J gave up 1 base, with 6 bases separating them. The CDR3 sequence is 13 residues long. Per the germline V gene, CDR1 is SGHAT and CDR2 is FQNNGV. The CDR3 spells CASSLTENTEAFF. In DNA form, the CDR3 reads TGTGCCAGCAGCTTGACAGAGAACACTGAAGCTTTCTTT.

This chain links TRBV7-9 with TRBJ2-7; the match to TRBD1 covers 7 bases. This CDR3 is 15 amino acids long. Germline CDR1 reads SEHNR; CDR2 reads FQNEAQ (reference sequence). V lost 5 bases, J lost 3 bases, and 10 bases stayed unmatched. The DNA for the CDR3 is TGTGCCAGCAGCCTAGGGACAGCCCTCATCTACGAGCAGTACTTC. Encoded protein: CASSLGTALIYEQYF.

This CDR3 reads CASSYGLRAANYGYTF. DNA for the CDR3: TGTGCCAGTAGTTACGGCCTCAGGGCAGCTAACTATGGCTACACCTTC. The chain is built from TRBV19 and TRBJ1-2; D perhaps matches TRBD1 (5 bases). Trimming took off 5 bases at V and 0 bases at J, with 16 bases between the two ends. CDR1 is LNHDA and CDR2 is SQIVND in the germline V gene (reference sequence). This CDR3 comprises 16 residues.

The chain carries TRBV3-1 (or the pseudogene TRBV3-2) and TRBJ2-5, with TRBD2 matching over 7 bases. Germline CDR1 LGHDT, CDR2 YNNKEL (reference sequence). V lost 5 bases and J lost 4; bases outside the gene matches: 4. The CDR3 has 13 amino acids. CDR3 protein: CASSETSRETQYF. CDR3 coding DNA: TGTGCCAGCAGCGAGACTAGCAGAGAGACCCAGTACTTC.

The V gene is TRBV6-2 or TRBV6-3, the J gene TRBJ2-1; 16 bases map to TRBD2. This CDR3 is 17 amino acids long. V lost 5 bases, J lost 6 bases, and 7 bases stayed unmatched. The germline gives CDR1 MNHEY, CDR2 SVGEGT. The CDR3 DNA is TGTGCCAGCAGTCGCGGGACTAGCGGGGGGGTACGCAATGAGCAGTTCTTC. It codes for CASSRGTSGGVRNEQFF.